The rows below give T cell receptor beta chains drawn from one sample of a study of OX40 agonist ivuxolimab in advanced cancers. Repertoires were generated with immunoSEQ multiplex PCR, while TCRdb's copy carries only in-frame clones and drops some. The sample has 92,000 or so clones; approximately 84% are singletons. The input for sequencing was CD4+ or CD8+ T cells sorted from blood, taken in a trial of the OX40 agonist ivuxolimab. The receptors derive from an adult with an advanced solid tumor such as melanoma, head and neck, liver or kidney cancer. The CDR3 runs from the conserved cysteine through the conserved F or W. Each record gives: D gene, V gene, J gene, clone size, CDR3 DNA, CDR3 protein. The D gene is left open where the match is weak. Only some rows state a clone size, as once, few, many or a class for expanded clones.

d_gene: TRBD1; v_gene: TRBV5-8; j_gene: TRBJ1-3; abundance: once; CDR3nt: TGTGCCAGCAGCGGGGGGACAGTCTCTCCCTCTGGAAACACCATATATTTT; CDR3aa: CASSGGTVSPSGNTIYF
d_gene: TRBD2; v_gene: TRBV6-5; j_gene: TRBJ2-1; abundance: NA; CDR3nt: TGTGCCAGCAGTACCCTAGCGGGGGGGCGGGGTGAGCAGTTCTTC; CDR3aa: CASSTLAGGRGEQFF
d_gene: TRBD1; v_gene: TRBV5-8; j_gene: TRBJ2-5; abundance: NA; CDR3nt: TGTGCCAGCAGCTTCAGGGGGCGACAAGAGACCCAGTACTTC; CDR3aa: CASSFRGRQETQYF
d_gene: NA; v_gene: TRBV4-1; j_gene: TRBJ2-2; abundance: NA; CDR3nt: TGCGCCAGCAGCCAACTGGGGCGGACGAACACCGGGGAGCTGTTTTTT; CDR3aa: CASSQLGRTNTGELFF
d_gene: TRBD2; v_gene: TRBV5-1; j_gene: TRBJ2-1; abundance: NA; CDR3nt: TGCGCCAGCAGCTTGAGTGTGGGACTAGCGGGAGGGGGGTATAAGGGACACGGTGAGCAGTTCTTC; CDR3aa: CASSLSVGLAGGGYKGHGEQFF
d_gene: NA; v_gene: TRBV9; j_gene: TRBJ1-5; abundance: NA; CDR3nt: TGTGCCAGCAGCTTCGACCCCCGACAGCCTCGCTATAGCAATCAGCCCCAGCATTTT; CDR3aa: CASSFDPRQPRYSNQPQHF
d_gene: NA; v_gene: TRBV15; j_gene: TRBJ2-3; abundance: NA; CDR3nt: TGTGCCACCAGCAGCAGCAGGGTGGCTCGGGGGACAGATACGCAGTATTTT; CDR3aa: CATSSSRVARGTDTQYF
d_gene: TRBD1; v_gene: TRBV10-3; j_gene: TRBJ1-2; abundance: NA; CDR3nt: TGTGCCATCAGTGAGTCGTGGACAGGGGGGTCTGGCTACACCTTC; CDR3aa: CAISESWTGGSGYTF
d_gene: TRBD1; v_gene: TRBV10-3; j_gene: TRBJ2-7; abundance: NA; CDR3nt: TGTGCCATCACCTCGTCCCGGGACAGGGTCGGATCCTACGAGCAGTACTTC; CDR3aa: CAITSSRDRVGSYEQYF
d_gene: NA; v_gene: TRBV5-1; j_gene: TRBJ1-2; abundance: NA; CDR3nt: TGCGCCAGCAGCTTGGTATCGCAGGAACTCTCTAACTATGGCTACACCTTC; CDR3aa: CASSLVSQELSNYGYTF
d_gene: NA; v_gene: TRBV6-5; j_gene: TRBJ2-7; abundance: NA; CDR3nt: TGTGCCAGCAGCCTCGACGGCTCCTACGAGCAGTACTTC; CDR3aa: CASSLDGSYEQYF
d_gene: TRBD1; v_gene: TRBV15; j_gene: TRBJ1-5; abundance: NA; CDR3nt: TGTGCCACCAGCAGACGACCGGGACAGGGAGGCAATCAGCCCCAGCATTTT; CDR3aa: CATSRRPGQGGNQPQHF
d_gene: NA; v_gene: TRBV7-7; j_gene: TRBJ2-2; abundance: NA; CDR3nt: TGTGCCAGCAGCTTAGGGGCAGCCAGCACCGGGGAGCTGTTTTTT; CDR3aa: CASSLGAASTGELFF
d_gene: NA; v_gene: TRBV5-5; j_gene: TRBJ1-2; abundance: NA; CDR3nt: TGTGCCAGCAGCTTGGGGGACATAGGTTTTTATGGCTACACCTTC; CDR3aa: CASSLGDIGFYGYTF
d_gene: TRBD1; v_gene: TRBV30; j_gene: TRBJ1-5; abundance: once; CDR3nt: TGTGCCTGGAGTGTAGGTTGGCAGGGGGTGAGTCAGCCCCAGCATTTT; CDR3aa: CAWSVGWQGVSQPQHF
d_gene: NA; v_gene: TRBV19; j_gene: TRBJ2-7; abundance: NA; CDR3nt: TGTGCCACCCGGCCTGACGGATACTCCTACGAGCAGTACTTC; CDR3aa: CATRPDGYSYEQYF
d_gene: NA; v_gene: TRBV6-5; j_gene: TRBJ2-3; abundance: NA; CDR3nt: TGTGCCACCCGGGCTATAGGATGGGCTAGAAATACGCAGTATTTT; CDR3aa: CATRAIGWARNTQYF
d_gene: TRBD2; v_gene: TRBV27; j_gene: TRBJ2-7; abundance: NA; CDR3nt: TGTGCCAGCAGCTGGACTAGCGGCTCCTACGAGCAGTACTTC; CDR3aa: CASSWTSGSYEQYF
d_gene: NA; v_gene: TRBV19; j_gene: TRBJ1-5; abundance: NA; CDR3nt: TGTGCCAGTAGTATAGGAGCAGTCGGCAGGGTGTGGGATAGCAATCAGCCCCAGCATTTT; CDR3aa: CASSIGAVGRVWDSNQPQHF
d_gene: NA; v_gene: TRBV19; j_gene: TRBJ1-1; abundance: NA; CDR3nt: TGTGCCAGTACCCATGGGGACTCGTGGAACACTGAAGCTTTCTTT; CDR3aa: CASTHGDSWNTEAFF
d_gene: NA; v_gene: TRBV5-1; j_gene: TRBJ2-5; abundance: NA; CDR3nt: TGCGCCAGCAATCCGGGGCGGAAGTACCAAGAGACCCAGTACTTC; CDR3aa: CASNPGRKYQETQYF
d_gene: NA; v_gene: TRBV2; j_gene: TRBJ2-7; abundance: NA; CDR3nt: TGTGCCAGCCGGGACTCACTCTACGAGCAGTACTTC; CDR3aa: CASRDSLYEQYF
d_gene: NA; v_gene: TRBV4-1; j_gene: TRBJ1-1; abundance: NA; CDR3nt: TGCGCCAGCAGCCAAGAACCCTCTACAATAAAAGCTGACGCTTTCTTT; CDR3aa: CASSQEPSTIKADAFF
d_gene: NA; v_gene: TRBV27; j_gene: TRBJ2-1; abundance: NA; CDR3nt: TGTGCCAGCAGTTCCGCAAAGAGCTCCTACAATGAGCAGTTCTTC; CDR3aa: CASSSAKSSYNEQFF
d_gene: TRBD1; v_gene: TRBV11-2; j_gene: TRBJ2-7; abundance: NA; CDR3nt: TGTGCCAGCGGGAGAGACAGGGGCCACGAGCAGTACTTC; CDR3aa: CASGRDRGHEQYF
d_gene: TRBD1; v_gene: TRBV19; j_gene: TRBJ2-2; abundance: NA; CDR3nt: TGTGCCAGTAGTGCTACAGGGGGCAGGGACACCGGGGAGCTGTTTTTT; CDR3aa: CASSATGGRDTGELFF
d_gene: NA; v_gene: TRBV7-2; j_gene: TRBJ1-1; abundance: NA; CDR3nt: TGTGCCAGCAGCTTAAACCCACTCCCGGTAGACACTGAAGCTTTCTTT; CDR3aa: CASSLNPLPVDTEAFF
d_gene: NA; v_gene: TRBV6-5; j_gene: TRBJ2-7; abundance: NA; CDR3nt: TGTGCCAGCAGTTGGAGTGGGGCTTCCTACGAGCAGTACTTC; CDR3aa: CASSWSGASYEQYF
d_gene: NA; v_gene: TRBV6-1; j_gene: TRBJ1-1; abundance: NA; CDR3nt: TGTGCCGGGGGGGCCCAGACTAACACTGAAGCTTTCTTT; CDR3aa: CAGGAQTNTEAFF
d_gene: TRBD1; v_gene: TRBV19; j_gene: TRBJ2-7; abundance: NA; CDR3nt: TGTGCCAGTAGTCTTGGGACAGGGTCCTACGAGCAGTACTTC; CDR3aa: CASSLGTGSYEQYF
d_gene: TRBD1; v_gene: TRBV7-2; j_gene: TRBJ2-7; abundance: NA; CDR3nt: TGTGCCAGCAGCCTCGGGACAGGGCAGTACGAGCAGTACTTC; CDR3aa: CASSLGTGQYEQYF
d_gene: TRBD1; v_gene: TRBV27; j_gene: TRBJ1-1; abundance: NA; CDR3nt: TGTGCCAGCTGGAGGGGGCTGGGGACTGAAGCTTTCTTT; CDR3aa: CASWRGLGTEAFF
d_gene: NA; v_gene: TRBV21-1; j_gene: TRBJ2-5; abundance: few; CDR3nt: TGTGCCAGCAGCTCAACGAACCTTGGCCCCCGGGGGGTAGAGACCCAGTACTTC; CDR3aa: CASSSTNLGPRGVETQYF
d_gene: TRBD2; v_gene: TRBV4-2; j_gene: TRBJ2-1; abundance: NA; CDR3nt: TGTGCCAGCAGCCATTACCGCATTCTAGCGGGAGTTTACAATGAGCAGTTCTTC; CDR3aa: CASSHYRILAGVYNEQFF
d_gene: NA; v_gene: TRBV30; j_gene: TRBJ1-6; abundance: NA; CDR3nt: TGTGCCTGGAGTGTAGTAGCGGGGAATTCACCCCTCCACTTT; CDR3aa: CAWSVVAGNSPLHF
d_gene: NA; v_gene: TRBV7-9; j_gene: TRBJ2-6; abundance: NA; CDR3nt: TGTGCCAGCGGCCCAGGACTATCCTTCCCCTCTGGGGCCAACGTCCTGACTTTC; CDR3aa: CASGPGLSFPSGANVLTF
d_gene: TRBD1; v_gene: TRBV19; j_gene: TRBJ2-3; abundance: NA; CDR3nt: TGTGCCAGTAGTATGGGACAGGGGGCAGATACGCAGTATTTT; CDR3aa: CASSMGQGADTQYF
d_gene: TRBD1; v_gene: TRBV18; j_gene: TRBJ2-3; abundance: NA; CDR3nt: TGTGCCAGCTCACCACCGACAGGGGCCTGGGGAGATACGCAGTATTTT; CDR3aa: CASSPPTGAWGDTQYF
d_gene: NA; v_gene: TRBV7-2; j_gene: TRBJ1-3; abundance: once; CDR3nt: TGTGCCAGCAGCTTAAAGGGAGCATCAGGGGAACCCGGAAACACCATATATTTT; CDR3aa: CASSLKGASGEPGNTIYF
d_gene: TRBD1; v_gene: TRBV5-1; j_gene: TRBJ2-2; abundance: NA; CDR3nt: TGCGCCAGCAACCTTCGGGACAGGGGTACAGGGGAGCTGTTTTTT; CDR3aa: CASNLRDRGTGELFF
d_gene: NA; v_gene: TRBV5-1; j_gene: TRBJ1-1; abundance: NA; CDR3nt: TGCGCCAGCAGCTTGGGGGACATCACTGAAGCTTTCTTT; CDR3aa: CASSLGDITEAFF
d_gene: NA; v_gene: TRBV4-3; j_gene: TRBJ1-2; abundance: NA; CDR3nt: TGCGCCAGCAGCCAAGAGTTCAACAGGCCCGGCGGCTACACCTTC; CDR3aa: CASSQEFNRPGGYTF